This TCR beta chain was retrieved from a study of T cell responses to AZD1222 COVID-19 vaccine. Study outcomes and limitations: Spike-specific TCR breadth and depth went up after people got two AZD1222 doses.

J was trimmed by 3 bases and V by 1 base; bases with no gene match: 9. Per germline, CDR1 MNHEY and CDR2 SVGEGT. This CDR3 region has 17 residues. Measured with immunoSEQ multiplex PCR; TCRdb has only the in-frame clones, and not every one. The table includes around 210,000 clones, around 94% detected once. As for this clone: Its antigen is as yet unknown.

The specimen was peripheral blood, collected 28 days after the second dose of the MenACWY control vaccine. This receptor was identified in an adult who received the MenACWY meningococcal vaccine as a control. The V and J genes are TRBV6-2 or TRBV6-3 and TRBJ2-1; 7 bases line up with TRBD1. The DNA of the CDR3 is TGTGCCAGCAGTTACTTGATGACAGGGAAGCTCTACAATGAGCAGTTCTTC. This translates into CASSYLMTGKLYNEQFF.